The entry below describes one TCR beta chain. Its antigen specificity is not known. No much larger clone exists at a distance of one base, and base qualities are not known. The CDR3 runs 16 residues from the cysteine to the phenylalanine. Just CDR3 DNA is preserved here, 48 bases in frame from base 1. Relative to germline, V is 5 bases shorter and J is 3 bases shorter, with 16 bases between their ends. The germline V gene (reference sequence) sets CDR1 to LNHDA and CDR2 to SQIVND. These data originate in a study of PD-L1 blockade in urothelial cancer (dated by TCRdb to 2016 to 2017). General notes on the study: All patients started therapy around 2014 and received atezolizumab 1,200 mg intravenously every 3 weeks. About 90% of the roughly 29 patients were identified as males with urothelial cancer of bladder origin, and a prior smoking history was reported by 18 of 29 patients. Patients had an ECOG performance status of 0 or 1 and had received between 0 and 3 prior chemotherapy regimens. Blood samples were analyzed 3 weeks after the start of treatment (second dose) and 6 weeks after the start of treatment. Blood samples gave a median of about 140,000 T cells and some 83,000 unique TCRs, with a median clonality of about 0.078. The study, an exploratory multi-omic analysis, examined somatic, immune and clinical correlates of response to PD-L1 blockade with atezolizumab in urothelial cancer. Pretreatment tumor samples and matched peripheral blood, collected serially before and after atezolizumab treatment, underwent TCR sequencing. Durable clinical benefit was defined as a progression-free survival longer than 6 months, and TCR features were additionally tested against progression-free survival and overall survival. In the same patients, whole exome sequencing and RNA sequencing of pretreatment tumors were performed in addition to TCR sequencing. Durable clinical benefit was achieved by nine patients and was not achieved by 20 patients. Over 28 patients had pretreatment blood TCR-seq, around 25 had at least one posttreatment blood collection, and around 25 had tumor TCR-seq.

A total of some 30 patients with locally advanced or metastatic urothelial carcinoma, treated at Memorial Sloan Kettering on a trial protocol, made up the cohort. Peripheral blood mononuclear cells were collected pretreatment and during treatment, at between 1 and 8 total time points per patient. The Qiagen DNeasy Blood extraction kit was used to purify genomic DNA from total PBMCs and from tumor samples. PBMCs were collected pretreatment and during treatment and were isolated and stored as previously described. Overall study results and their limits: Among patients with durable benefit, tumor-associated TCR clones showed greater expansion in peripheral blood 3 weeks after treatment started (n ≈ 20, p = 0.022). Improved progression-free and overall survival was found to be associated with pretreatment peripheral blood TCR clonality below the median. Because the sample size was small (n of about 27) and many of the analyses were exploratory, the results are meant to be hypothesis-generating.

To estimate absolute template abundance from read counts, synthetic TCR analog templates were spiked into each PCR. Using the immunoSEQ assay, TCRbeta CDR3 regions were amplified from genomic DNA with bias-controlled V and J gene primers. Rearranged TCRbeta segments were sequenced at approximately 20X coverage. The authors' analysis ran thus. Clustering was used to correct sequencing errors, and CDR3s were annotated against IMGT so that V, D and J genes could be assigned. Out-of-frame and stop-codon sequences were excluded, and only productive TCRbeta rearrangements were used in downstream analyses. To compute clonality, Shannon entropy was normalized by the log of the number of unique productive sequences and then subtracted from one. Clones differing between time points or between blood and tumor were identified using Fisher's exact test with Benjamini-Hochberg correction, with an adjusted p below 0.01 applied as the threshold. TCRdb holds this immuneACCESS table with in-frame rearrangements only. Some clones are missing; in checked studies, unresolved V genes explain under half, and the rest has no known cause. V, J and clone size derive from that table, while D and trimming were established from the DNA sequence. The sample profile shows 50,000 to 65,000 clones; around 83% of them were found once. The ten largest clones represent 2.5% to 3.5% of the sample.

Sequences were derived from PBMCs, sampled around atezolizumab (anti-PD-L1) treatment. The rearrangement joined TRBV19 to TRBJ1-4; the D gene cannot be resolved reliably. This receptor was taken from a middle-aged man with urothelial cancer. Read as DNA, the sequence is TGTGCCAGTAGTCCCCTCTCCCGGGGAGCTAATGAAAAACTGTTTTTT. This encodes CASSPLSRGANEKLFF.